Listed below are T cell receptor beta chains from one sample, sequenced in a study of cytomegalovirus exposure and HLA in healthy donors. Produced via immunoSEQ multiplex PCR; TCRdb's table is partial and in-frame only. This sample yields 100,000 to 150,000 clones, of which roughly 70% are seen a single time; less than 4.5% belongs to the top ten. The specimen was PBMCs. The source of these receptors is a man over 45 in good health and CMV-seropositive. The CDR3 runs from the conserved cysteine through the conserved F or W. D genes are given only for firm matches. A clone size is listed for some rows: how often the clone was seen (once, few, many), or a class if it is expanded.

j_call	v_call	clone_size	d_call	cdr3_aa	cdr3_nt
TRBJ2-2	TRBV2	.	TRBD2	CASRIAGGFSGELFF	TGTGCCAGCAGAATAGCGGGGGGGTTCTCCGGGGAGCTGTTTTTT
TRBJ2-2	TRBV4-1	.	TRBD2	CASSHSRGSGVNTGELFF	TGCGCCAGCAGCCATAGCCGGGGTAGCGGGGTCAACACCGGGGAGCTGTTTTTT
TRBJ2-1	TRBV10-3	.	.	CAIKLDTSYNEQFF	TGTGCCATCAAGCTGGACACATCCTACAATGAGCAGTTCTTC
TRBJ2-5	TRBV5-4	.	TRBD2	CASSRQLAGQETQYF	TGTGCCAGCAGCCGTCAACTAGCGGGACAAGAGACCCAGTACTTC
TRBJ1-2	TRBV12-5	.	TRBD1	CASGLSTGILLDGYTF	TGTGCTAGTGGTTTGTCGACAGGGATCCTCCTAGATGGCTACACCTTC
TRBJ2-5	TRBV29-1	.	.	CSVLTLKETQYF	TGCAGCGTCCTGACTCTCAAAGAGACCCAGTACTTC
TRBJ2-3	TRBV2	.	TRBD1	CASRPQGTPDTQYF	TGTGCCAGCAGACCACAGGGGACGCCAGATACGCAGTATTTT
TRBJ1-5	TRBV6-5	.	.	CASSYAGSNQPQHF	TGTGCCAGCAGTTACGCAGGAAGCAATCAGCCCCAGCATTTT
TRBJ2-7	TRBV11-2	.	TRBD1	CASRFRLGQSTYEQYF	TGTGCCAGCCGCTTCAGATTGGGACAGTCAACCTACGAGCAGTACTTC
TRBJ1-1	TRBV18	.	.	CASSPAGTAKNTEAFF	TGTGCCAGCTCACCGGCCGGGACTGCCAAGAACACTGAAGCTTTCTTT
TRBJ2-2	TRBV11-2	once	.	CASSSNRDVTGELFF	TGTGCCAGCAGCTCGAACAGGGACGTGACCGGGGAGCTGTTTTTT
TRBJ2-3	TRBV11-2	.	.	CASSQGGDPPLGTQYF	TGTGCCAGCAGCCAAGGGGGGGATCCACCCCTCGGGACGCAGTATTTT
TRBJ2-7	TRBV19	.	TRBD2	CASSMGGTSGYEQYF	TGTGCCAGTAGTATGGGAGGGACTAGCGGCTACGAGCAGTACTTC
TRBJ1-1	TRBV13	few	.	CASSPTAMNTEAFF	TGTGCCAGCAGCCCGACAGCCATGAACACTGAAGCTTTCTTT
TRBJ2-5	TRBV5-5	.	.	CASSLTGDGDWGETQYF	TGTGCCAGCAGTCTGACAGGTGATGGGGATTGGGGAGAGACCCAGTACTTC
TRBJ1-2	TRBV30	.	.	CAWSVRRGAGYTF	TGTGCCTGGAGTGTACGGAGGGGAGCTGGCTACACCTTC
TRBJ2-7	TRBV19	.	TRBD2	CASSPLGGRVIYEQYF	TGTGCCAGTAGTCCTCTAGGCGGGAGGGTAATCTACGAGCAGTACTTC
TRBJ1-1	TRBV4-2	few	TRBD1	CASSRTRTGANTEAFF	TGTGCCAGCAGCCGGACTCGGACAGGGGCGAACACTGAAGCTTTCTTT
TRBJ1-1	TRBV29-1	.	.	CSVEVGHLTEAFF	TGCAGCGTTGAGGTGGGCCACCTCACTGAAGCTTTCTTT
TRBJ2-5	TRBV5-1	.	TRBD2	CASSLESSGGRRGTQYF	TGCGCCAGCAGCTTGGAATCCAGCGGGGGCCGACGGGGGACCCAGTACTTC
TRBJ2-7	TRBV4-3	.	.	CASSQGRLSYEQYF	TGCGCCAGCAGCCAAGGAAGACTATCCTACGAGCAGTACTTC
TRBJ1-6	TRBV6-5	.	.	CASQLGAYNSPLHF	TGTGCCAGCCAGCTCGGGGCCTATAATTCACCCCTCCACTTT
TRBJ1-1	TRBV4-1	few	.	CASSSGGTEAFF	TGCGCCAGCAGCTCGGGGGGCACTGAAGCTTTCTTT
TRBJ1-6	TRBV10-3	few	TRBD1	CAIGTGNSPLHF	TGTGCCATTGGGACAGGGAATTCACCCCTCCACTTT
TRBJ1-6	TRBV7-2	.	.	CASSLGGISPLHF	TGTGCCAGCAGCTTAGGCGGGATTTCACCCCTCCACTTT
TRBJ2-1	TRBV13	few	.	CASSLSGNEQFF	TGTGCCAGCAGCTTATCAGGGAATGAGCAGTTCTTC
TRBJ1-2	TRBV7-2	.	.	CASSLRCGYTF	TGTGCCAGCAGCCTCAGGTGTGGCTACACCTTC
TRBJ1-1	TRBV18	.	.	CASSPLAGNTEAFF	TGTGCCAGCTCACCACTGGCGGGCAACACTGAAGCTTTCTTT
TRBJ2-5	TRBV14	.	TRBD1	CASSPRGRETQYF	TGTGCCAGCAGCCCGAGGGGGCGGGAGACCCAGTACTTC
TRBJ2-2	TRBV2	.	TRBD2	CASHERGGGSGELFF	TGTGCCAGCCATGAGCGGGGGGGCGGGTCCGGGGAGCTGTTTTTT
TRBJ1-1	TRBV4-2	.	TRBD1	CASTPLGQGNTEAFF	TGTGCCAGCACCCCCCTCGGACAGGGGAACACTGAAGCTTTCTTT
TRBJ2-1	TRBV7-9	.	.	CASSYINEQFF	TGTGCCAGCAGCTACATTAATGAGCAGTTCTTC
TRBJ1-5	TRBV11-2	.	TRBD1	CASSWDSLQPQHF	TGTGCCAGCAGCTGGGACAGCTTACAGCCCCAGCATTTT
TRBJ2-5	TRBV28	.	TRBD2	CASRLAGGLETQYF	TGTGCCAGCCGACTAGCGGGAGGGTTGGAGACCCAGTACTTC
TRBJ1-2	TRBV7-9	.	.	CASSSPYSYGYTF	TGTGCCAGCAGCTCCCCCTACAGCTATGGCTACACCTTC
TRBJ1-2	TRBV6-1	.	TRBD1	CASRFDRVRGYTF	TGTGCCAGCAGATTCGACAGGGTACGCGGCTACACCTTC
TRBJ2-6	TRBV7-8	.	.	CGSGTVSGANVLTF	TGTGGATCGGGGACTGTCTCTGGGGCCAACGTCCTGACTTTC
TRBJ1-1	TRBV4-1	few	TRBD1	CASSQGLGGTGDTEAFF	TGCGCCAGCAGCCAAGGGTTAGGCGGGACAGGGGACACTGAAGCTTTCTTT
TRBJ1-1	TRBV6-5	.	.	CASSSPATANTEAFF	TGTGCCAGCAGTTCCCCCGCGACAGCAAACACTGAAGCTTTCTTT
TRBJ1-1	TRBV5-1	.	TRBD1	CASSLDGTGRAFF	TGCGCCAGCAGCTTGGATGGGACAGGGCGAGCTTTCTTT